This T cell receptor (beta chain) was found in a study of cytomegalovirus exposure and HLA in healthy donors (dated by TCRdb to the late 2010s). Study-level background: An earlier analysis of some 500 of the donors reported more than 250 Gb of sequence data and about 100 million unique TCR beta sequences from about 200 million T cells. An early release that covered roughly 600 HLA-typed donors contained 250 to 350 gigabases of sequencing data and around 85 million unique TCR sequences. The genetic ancestry cluster associated with self-reported Caucasian donors included roughly 84% of the 350 to 500 genotyped donors. The later analysis used no new phenotypic data to find candidate immune exposures, relying instead on TCR beta sequences and their occurrence across donors. A later analysis re-analyzed previously published TCR beta repertoires from 600 to 850 donors and added high-resolution HLA genotyping to study TCR occurrence patterns. The study profiled the T cell repertoires of fewer than 850 subjects by immunosequencing and related them to cytomegalovirus serostatus. All discovery cohort repertoires had been generated on a single sequencing platform. Roughly 5 DR-DQ haplotypes were handled as single units for association and clustering, since linkage in the cohort was strong. Donor age, sex, ethnicity and CMV serostatus were compiled alongside the repertoire data. On average, roughly 240,000 unique TCR beta nucleotide sequences were sequenced per donor among a few hundred genotyped donors of the cohort, with roughly a sixth of those sequences being non-productive. The study was designed to test whether signatures of past pathogen exposure could be identified by cataloging public T cell receptors. A separate validation cohort of more than 100 different subjects was used in addition to the roughly 670-subject first cohort. The study combined high-throughput TCR immunosequencing, statistical association of individual TCRs with disease status, and machine learning to predict cytomegalovirus infection status. To decide whether each TCR beta V gene segment behaved as functional or pseudogenic, an earlier analysis of 587 of the donors relied on high-throughput TCR beta sequencing. A later genetic analysis took genome-wide SNP genotypes for about 65% of the 666 donors and used that subset as a discovery cohort. Typing coverage varied by locus: about 620-640 donors for A, B, C, DRB1 and DQB1; about 520 for DQA1; around 610 for DPA1; roughly 450 for DPB1. Both class I and class II loci were covered by HLA typing, at four-digit resolution.

The cohort comprised several hundred healthy bone marrow donors. All cohort members were sampled while nominally healthy, although unrecorded immune exposures were likely present. The donor was CMV seropositive and was included in the group of 250 to 300 seropositive cohort members. A peripheral blood sample was provided by each donor, and peripheral blood mononuclear cells were used for TCR beta sequencing. Genomic DNA was extracted from the blood cell samples with the Qiagen DNeasy Blood Extraction Kit. Study-level results and caveats: Sequencing depth was assumed to be roughly uniform across donors in the presence/absence analyses, though that assumption may not hold. In vitro tests confirmed that a few of the cytomegalovirus-associated TCR beta chains recognize cytomegalovirus antigens. Some IMGT-functional V segments, including TRBV6-2 and TRBV6-3, could not be distinguished by the 87-base-pair reads and were therefore excluded. A further reported finding was that TCR beta sequences accurately predicted the HLA-A and HLA-B alleles for most subjects in the first cohort. A later genetic analysis associated a missense DCLRE1C variant with V-gene and J-gene trimming of TCR beta chains, and an independent cohort replicated the association. In an earlier analysis of about 600 of the donors, most TCR beta V segments appeared in productive rearrangements about 87% or about 30% of the time, broadly matching IMGT annotations. When HLA alleles, especially DR and DQ, strongly co-occurred, attributing TCR associations to individual alleles was difficult. The sequencing pipeline was judged likely to have produced a cluster of highly shared sequence variants as a technical artifact. According to a later analysis, parvovirus B19, influenza, CMV and Epstein-Barr virus appeared linked to several top co-occurrence clusters. Specific HLA alleles were associated with over 15,000 TCR beta sequences at a false discovery rate of 0.05 in a later analysis. The earlier analysis of approximately 590 of the donors excluded approximately 15 rarely observed V segments, including chromosome 9 orphons, because counts were too low. In a later analysis, most CMV-associated TCR beta chains were found to appear HLA-restricted, with HLA associations seemingly driven largely by CMV exposure. Most TCR sequences were seen in very few donors, while some public TCRs were found in many individuals. Cytomegalovirus status was reported to be diagnosed by the classifier with high specificity and sensitivity in both the original and validation cohorts. Immune exposure information for the cohort was limited to CMV serostatus. In a later analysis, HLA-associated TCR beta chains were found to be more clonally expanded and to have lower generation probabilities than equally common non-associated chains. The authors suggested that the approach could potentially be extended to other disease states and immunological phenotypes. According to a later analysis, TCR association rates differed among HLA loci, with DRB1 alleles showing the most associated TCRs and HLA-C alleles showing the fewest. Correlated functional status among segregating V segments might reflect linkage disequilibrium, but an unknown experimental factor could not be ruled out. This cohort had only TCR beta chains sequenced, and the lack of alpha or paired-chain data limited which features could be detected. The study gave a list of 150 to 200 TCR beta chains associated with cytomegalovirus. In a later genetic analysis, fewer N-insertions in productive TCRs were reported among donors in an Asian-associated ancestry cluster than the approximately 710-donor mean. Because some donors lacked HLA typing at each locus, the association tests relied only on the typed subset.

Libraries were prepared through the immunoSEQ multiplex PCR assay. The multiplex PCR relied on a mix of 60 forward primers for TCR Vbeta segments and 13 reverse primers for TCR Jbeta segments. The CDR3 region of rearranged TCR beta genes was amplified from genomic DNA with a multiplex PCR assay. On the Illumina HiSeq System, the amplified TCR beta libraries were sequenced as 87-base-pair reads. The original methods were these. In a later analysis, tens of millions of unique TCR beta chains were counted across the 666 repertoires, and roughly 11 million of these chains were shared by at least two donors. A nearest-neighbor algorithm error-corrected the raw reads and collapsed the reads into unique sequences, merging closely related sequences to remove PCR and sequencing errors. Alignment of CDR3 sequences to IMGT reference sequences was used to assign V, D and J gene segments. Each retained sequence needed at least a six-nucleotide match to both a V gene segment and a J gene segment. A rearrangement counted as productive if the CDR3 had no stop codons and remained in frame with V and J, and every other rearrangement counted as non-productive. CDR3 was defined by IMGT convention, running from the second conserved V-encoded cysteine to the conserved J-encoded phenylalanine. Sequences without an unambiguous match to a single V gene segment were excluded from the earlier analysis of about 640 of the donors. In an earlier analysis of approximately 550 of the donors, V segments were called functional above 56.7% productive rearrangements and were called segregating when the between-donor standard deviation exceeded 5%. A statistical classification framework was built for diagnosing cytomegalovirus status from the catalog of TCR beta chain sequences. V and J gene assignment, in a later analysis, came from comparing TCR nucleotide sequences with IMGT/GENE-DB human TR gene sequences. Using the TCRdist pipeline, a later analysis assigned CDR3 sequences along with most-parsimonious VDJ recombination scenarios. In a later analysis, each TCR beta chain was defined by its CDR3 amino acid sequence together with its V-gene family, and reads lacking a unique V-gene family were excluded. To address suspected cross-contamination and a sequencing artifact, a later analysis removed approximately 590 highly shared, low-generation-probability nucleotide sequences. In a later analysis, a clonal expansion index was calculated for each public chain from normalized within-repertoire ranks of inferred template counts. In a later analysis, generation probabilities were computed with a VDJ recombination model fitted to out-of-frame rearrangements, and the resulting probabilities were checked against IGoR. In a later analysis, hypergeometric tests were used to score TCR-TCR, TCR-HLA and TCR-CMV co-occurrence, with a repertoire-size bias correction applied to TCR pairs. In a later analysis, false discovery rates were estimated by permuting HLA or CMV assignments 20 times. In a later analysis, co-occurring TCRs were grouped using DBSCAN, and TCRdist sequence similarity was added for clustering within HLA-allele-positive subsets. Co-occurrence clustering excluded repertoires with fewer than 30,000 or more than 120,000 public chains, plus five with anomalous nucleotide sharing. Entries here come from immuneACCESS through TCRdb and include only in-frame sequences with V and J called. Some clones fail to appear in such tables; in the studies checked, an unresolved V gene covers under half of the shortfall, and the cause of the remainder is unknown. D and trimming come from the DNA, and the V and J calls and clone size come from that table. For this sample there are around 140,000 clones; almost 85% appear just once. The leading ten clones occupy roughly 9.9% of the sample.

Counted from cysteine to phenylalanine, this CDR3 has 15 amino acids. The entry retains the CDR3 DNA only, 45 bases that are in frame from base 1. Based on the germline V gene, the CDR1 and CDR2 sequences are SGHNT and YENEEA. In this sample, this clone turned up once. The antigen it binds to is not known. The junction departs from germline at one end; a sequencing error may be responsible. The origin of this receptor is an older woman in good health and CMV-seropositive. Sequenced material: PBMCs. Recombination connected TRBV11-3 to TRBJ2-1, with 8 bases matching TRBD2. Here the CDR3 is given as CASTLLAVTYNEQFF. The sequenced DNA is TGTGCCAGCACCTTACTAGCGGTCACCTACAATGAGCAGTTCTTC.